This T cell receptor beta chain was sequenced during a study of T cell repertoires in cytomegalovirus infection. Study context: Public TCR beta signatures marked donors with CMV infection and the matching HLA. Whole-study findings and limits: Identification of carriers of CMV plus the relevant HLA was achieved through cumulative public TCR beta family frequency.

TCRdb re-called the reads through MiXCR, storing one row per CDR3 protein. The sample has about 770,000 distinct CDR3 sequences; almost 30% are singletons. The V gene end was trimmed by 6 bases and the J gene end by 1 base; junction bases not matched to a gene: 5. The CDR3 extends over 14 amino acids. CDR1 is MNHEY and CDR2 is SMNVEV in the germline V gene (reference sequence). This clonotype was detected many times. Its antigen is unknown. This chain links TRBV27 with TRBJ1-1; 7 bases align to TRBD1. This sample comprised cultured CD8+ T cells from PBMCs, obtained from culture after CMV antigen stimulation. This receptor was identified in a human donor in good health (CMV status not recorded). Some clones in this sample may be carry-over from other donors' samples. The CDR3: CASSLGGPNTEAFF. CDR3 bases: TGTGCCAGCAGCTTAGGGGGCCCGAACACTGAAGCTTTCTTT.